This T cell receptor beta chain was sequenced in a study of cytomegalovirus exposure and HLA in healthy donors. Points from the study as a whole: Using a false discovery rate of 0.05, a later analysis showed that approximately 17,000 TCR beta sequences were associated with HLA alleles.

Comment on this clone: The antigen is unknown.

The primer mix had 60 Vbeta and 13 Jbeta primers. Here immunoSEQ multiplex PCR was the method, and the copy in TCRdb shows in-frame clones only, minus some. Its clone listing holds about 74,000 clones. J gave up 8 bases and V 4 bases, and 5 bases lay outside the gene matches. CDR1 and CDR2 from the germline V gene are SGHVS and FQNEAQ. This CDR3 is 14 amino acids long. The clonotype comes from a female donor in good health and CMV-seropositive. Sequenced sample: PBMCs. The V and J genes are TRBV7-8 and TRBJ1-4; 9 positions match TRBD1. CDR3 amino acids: CASSSDRGWEKLFF. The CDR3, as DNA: TGTGCCAGCAGCTCCGACAGGGGGTGGGAAAAACTGTTTTTT.